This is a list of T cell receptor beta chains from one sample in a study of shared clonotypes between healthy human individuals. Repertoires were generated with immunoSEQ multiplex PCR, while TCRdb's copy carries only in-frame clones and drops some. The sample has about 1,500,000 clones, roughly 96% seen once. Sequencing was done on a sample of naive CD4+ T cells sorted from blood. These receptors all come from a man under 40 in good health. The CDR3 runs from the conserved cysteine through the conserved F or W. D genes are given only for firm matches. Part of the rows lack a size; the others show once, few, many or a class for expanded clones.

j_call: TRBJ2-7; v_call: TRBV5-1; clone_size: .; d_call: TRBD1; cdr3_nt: TGCGCCAGCAGACCTACAGGGGGCGGCTCCTACGAGCAGTACTTC; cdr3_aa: CASRPTGGGSYEQYF
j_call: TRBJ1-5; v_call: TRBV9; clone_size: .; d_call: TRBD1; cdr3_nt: TGTGCCAGCAGCGGAGGGACAGGGGATCAGCCCCAGCATTTT; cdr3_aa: CASSGGTGDQPQHF
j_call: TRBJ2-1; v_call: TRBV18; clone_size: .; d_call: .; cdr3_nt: TGTGCCAGCTCACCAAGGGGGGCGGATCTACTACGCAATGAGCAGTTCTTC; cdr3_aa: CASSPRGADLLRNEQFF
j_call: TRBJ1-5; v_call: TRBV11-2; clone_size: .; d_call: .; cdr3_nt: TGTGCCAGCAGCCCCTCCGCGGGGGCTAGCAATCAGCCCCAGCATTTT; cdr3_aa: CASSPSAGASNQPQHF
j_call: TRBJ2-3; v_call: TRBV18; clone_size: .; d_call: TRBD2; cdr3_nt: TGTGCCAGCTCACCAAGAGCGGGAGGGCTCAACTACACAGATACGCAGTATTTT; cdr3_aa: CASSPRAGGLNYTDTQYF
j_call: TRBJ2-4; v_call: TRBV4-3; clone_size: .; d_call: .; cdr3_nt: TGCGCCAGCAGCCAAACAGGGTTTAGTCGGAACATTCAGTACTTC; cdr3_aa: CASSQTGFSRNIQYF
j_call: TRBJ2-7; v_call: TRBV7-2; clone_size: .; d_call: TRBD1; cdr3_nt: TGTGCCAGCAGTCCTTTGACAGGGTACGAGCAGTACTTC; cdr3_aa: CASSPLTGYEQYF
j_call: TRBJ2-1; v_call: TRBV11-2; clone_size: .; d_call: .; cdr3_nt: TGTGCCAGCACCCGTCGGAGGGGCGCCTCCTACAATGAGCAGTTCTTC; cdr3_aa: CASTRRRGASYNEQFF
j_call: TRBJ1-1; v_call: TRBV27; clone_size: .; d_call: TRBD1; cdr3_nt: TGTGCCAGCAGTTCAGGGGGACTGAACACTGAAGCTTTCTTT; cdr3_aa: CASSSGGLNTEAFF
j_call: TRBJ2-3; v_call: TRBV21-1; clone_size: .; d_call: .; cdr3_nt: TGTGCCAGCAGCAAAGAGGGCACAGATACGCAGTATTTT; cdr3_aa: CASSKEGTDTQYF
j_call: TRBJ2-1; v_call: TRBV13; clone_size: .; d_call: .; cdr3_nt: TGTGCCAGCAGCTTTGACCGTGAGCAGTTCTTC; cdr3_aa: CASSFDREQFF
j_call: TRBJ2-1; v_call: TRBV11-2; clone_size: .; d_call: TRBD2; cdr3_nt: TGTGCCAGCAGACCGGGGGCGGGAGGGCAGGCACGGTTCTTC; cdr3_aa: CASRPGAGGQARFF
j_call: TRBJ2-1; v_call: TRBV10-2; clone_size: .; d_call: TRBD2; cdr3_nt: TGCGCCAGCAGTGTCTGGACTAGCACATACAATGAGCAGTTCTTC; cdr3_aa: CASSVWTSTYNEQFF
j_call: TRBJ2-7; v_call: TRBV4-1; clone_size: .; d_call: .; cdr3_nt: TGCGCCAGCAGCCTCTCGACCGGCGAAGAGCAGTACTTC; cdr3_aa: CASSLSTGEEQYF
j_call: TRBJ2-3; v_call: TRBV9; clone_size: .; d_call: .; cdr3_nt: TGTGCCAGCAGCCCTCGGGACCACACAGATACGCAGTATTTT; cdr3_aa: CASSPRDHTDTQYF
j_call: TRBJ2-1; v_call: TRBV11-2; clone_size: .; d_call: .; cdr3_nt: TGTGCCAGCAGCCCACTACATAAAGCCTACAATGAGCAGTTCTTC; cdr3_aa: CASSPLHKAYNEQFF
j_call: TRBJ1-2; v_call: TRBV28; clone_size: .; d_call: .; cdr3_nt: TGTGCCAGTATCACTGGGACGCAAAACTATGGCTACACCTTC; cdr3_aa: CASITGTQNYGYTF
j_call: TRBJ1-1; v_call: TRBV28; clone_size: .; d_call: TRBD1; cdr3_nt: TGTGCCAGCCGACAGGGCGCGATGAACACTGAAGCTTTCTTT; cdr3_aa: CASRQGAMNTEAFF
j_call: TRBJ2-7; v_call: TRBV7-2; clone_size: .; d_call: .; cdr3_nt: TGTGCCAGCAGCTCGACTAGCTCCTACGAGCAGTACTTC; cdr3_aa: CASSSTSSYEQYF
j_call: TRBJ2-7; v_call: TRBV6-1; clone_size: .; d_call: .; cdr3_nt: TGTGCCAGCAGTGAGTACGGACGGCACCGTCCCTACGAGCAGTACTTC; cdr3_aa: CASSEYGRHRPYEQYF
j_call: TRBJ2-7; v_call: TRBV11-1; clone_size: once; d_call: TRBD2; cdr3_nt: TGTGCCAGCAGCTTATTCGGGAGGGCCCGTGACGAGCAGTACTTC; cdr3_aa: CASSLFGRARDEQYF
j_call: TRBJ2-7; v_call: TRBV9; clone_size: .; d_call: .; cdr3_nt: TGTGCCAGCAGCGTAGGAGGTTACTACGAGCAGTACTTC; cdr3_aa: CASSVGGYYEQYF
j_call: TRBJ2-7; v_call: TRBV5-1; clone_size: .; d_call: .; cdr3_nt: TGCGCCAGCAGCTTGGGGACACAGGGCTCCTACGAGCAGTACTTC; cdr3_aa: CASSLGTQGSYEQYF
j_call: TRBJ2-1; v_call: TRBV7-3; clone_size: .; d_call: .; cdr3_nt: TGTGCCAGCAGCTCAGGGGCTTACAATGAGCAGTTCTTC; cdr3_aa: CASSSGAYNEQFF
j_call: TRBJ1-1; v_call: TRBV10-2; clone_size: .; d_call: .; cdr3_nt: TGCGCCAGCAGTCCACGGGGAAGCAGCTTGAACACTGAAGCTTTCTTT; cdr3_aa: CASSPRGSSLNTEAFF
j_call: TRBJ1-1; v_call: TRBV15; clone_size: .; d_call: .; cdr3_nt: TGTGCCACCAGCAGACCCAGGGGCGAACTAAACACTGAAGCTTTCTTT; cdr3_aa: CATSRPRGELNTEAFF
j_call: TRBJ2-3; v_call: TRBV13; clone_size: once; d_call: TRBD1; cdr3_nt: TGTGCCAGCAGCAACAGGGGGCGCGGGCGAAAGGATACGCAGTATTTT; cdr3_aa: CASSNRGRGRKDTQYF
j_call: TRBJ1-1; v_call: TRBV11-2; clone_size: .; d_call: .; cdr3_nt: TGTGCCAGCAGCTTGGCTAGGGGGAACTCTGAAGCTTTCTTT; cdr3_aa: CASSLARGNSEAFF
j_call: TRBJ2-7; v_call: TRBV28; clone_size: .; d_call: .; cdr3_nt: TGTGCCAGCAGGACCGTAATTGGGGGTGAGCAGTACTTC; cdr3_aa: CASRTVIGGEQYF
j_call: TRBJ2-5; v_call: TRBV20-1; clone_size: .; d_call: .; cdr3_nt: TGCAGTGCCCCTCGGGGTGAGACCCAGTACTTC; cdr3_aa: CSAPRGETQYF
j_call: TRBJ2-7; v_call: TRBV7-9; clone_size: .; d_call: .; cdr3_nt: TGTGCCAGCAGCCTCCCGGGGAACAGGGCGGACGAGCAGTACTTC; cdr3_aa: CASSLPGNRADEQYF
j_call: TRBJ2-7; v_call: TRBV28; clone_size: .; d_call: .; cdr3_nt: TGTGCCAGCAGTTCAGCGGATCCAACCTACGAGCAGTACTTC; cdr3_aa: CASSSADPTYEQYF
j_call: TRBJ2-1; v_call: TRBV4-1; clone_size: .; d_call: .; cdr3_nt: TGCGCCAGCAGCCAAGTACGAGCTAGCTCGGCTGAGCAGTTCTTC; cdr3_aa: CASSQVRASSAEQFF
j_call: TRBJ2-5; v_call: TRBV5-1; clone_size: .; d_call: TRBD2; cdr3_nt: TGCGCCAGCAGCTTGGGGGGGACTACCCAAGAGACCCAGTACTTC; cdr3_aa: CASSLGGTTQETQYF
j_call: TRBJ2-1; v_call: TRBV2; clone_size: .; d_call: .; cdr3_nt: TGTGCCAGCAGTGGAAGTTGGCGGCTCAATGAGCAGTTCTTC; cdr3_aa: CASSGSWRLNEQFF
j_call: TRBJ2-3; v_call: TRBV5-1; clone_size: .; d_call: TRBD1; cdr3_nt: TGCGCCAGCAGCTTGTGGGACAGGGGAGGAGATACGCAGTATTTT; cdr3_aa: CASSLWDRGGDTQYF
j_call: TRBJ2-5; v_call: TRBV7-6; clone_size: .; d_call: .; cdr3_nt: TGTGCCAGCAGTTTTAGCCCAGGACGGGAGACCCAGTACTTC; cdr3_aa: CASSFSPGRETQYF
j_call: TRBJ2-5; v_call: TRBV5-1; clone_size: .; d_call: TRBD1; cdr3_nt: TGCGCCAGCAGCTTGGACACAGGGGTAGAGACCCAGTACTTC; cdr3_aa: CASSLDTGVETQYF
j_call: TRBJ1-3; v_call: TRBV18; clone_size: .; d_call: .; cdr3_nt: TGTGCCAGCTCACCGGACAGTAGCTCTGGAAACACCATATATTTT; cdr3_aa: CASSPDSSSGNTIYF
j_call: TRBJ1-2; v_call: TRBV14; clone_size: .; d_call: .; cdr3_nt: TGTGCCAGCAGCCAAGAGTCAGTCGTGAGGGGTTTCTATGGCTACACCTTC; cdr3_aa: CASSQESVVRGFYGYTF
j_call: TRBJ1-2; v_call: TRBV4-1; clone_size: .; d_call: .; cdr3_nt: TGCGCCAGCAGCCAAGCCCGGGCGGGCTACACCTTC; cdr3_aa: CASSQARAGYTF
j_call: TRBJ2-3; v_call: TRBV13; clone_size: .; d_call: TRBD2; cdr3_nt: TGTGCCAGCAGCCCTTCGACTAGCGGGAGCACAGATACGCAGTATTTT; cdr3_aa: CASSPSTSGSTDTQYF
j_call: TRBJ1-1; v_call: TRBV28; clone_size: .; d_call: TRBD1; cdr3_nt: TGTGCCAGCACTCAGGGGGTTCGGGGCACTGAAGCTTTCTTT; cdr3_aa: CASTQGVRGTEAFF
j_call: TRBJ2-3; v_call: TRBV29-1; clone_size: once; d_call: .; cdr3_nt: TGCAGCGTTTCAGAGGAATCTGATACGCAGTATTTT; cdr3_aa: CSVSEESDTQYF
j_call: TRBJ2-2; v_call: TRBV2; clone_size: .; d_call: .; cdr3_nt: TGTGCCAGCAGTGAATGGGGGGAGCTGTTTTTT; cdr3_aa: CASSEWGELFF